Shown below are 12 T cell receptor beta chains from a single sample sequenced in a study of blood T cell repertoires in COVID-19. The method was immunoSEQ multiplex PCR; TCRdb's version includes in-frame clones alone and lacks a portion of them. This sample has roughly 110,000 clones, with about 90% found just once. The sample comprised peripheral blood. Every receptor here comes from a man aged 35-49 years with active or convalescent COVID-19.

About this clone itself: This same CDR3 is encoded by further DNA sequences in the sample. V usage is TRBV10-3 and J usage is TRBJ2-1; possibly TRBD2 for D (6 bases). There are 12 residues in the CDR3. Germline CDR1 is ENHRY and CDR2 is SYGVKD. V gave up 4 bases and J gave up 5 bases, with 6 bases separating them. Written as DNA, the CDR3 is TGTGCCATCAGTGGACTAGACAATGAGCAGTTCTTC. Protein product: CAISGLDNEQFF.

The chain employs TRBV5-1 and TRBJ2-4, with 9 bases lining up with TRBD1. Germline trimming cut 4 bases from V and 12 bases from J; bases unmatched to any gene: 8. The CDR3 covers 13 residues. Germline assignment: CDR1 SGHRS and CDR2 YFSETQ. This chain's CDR3 is CASSTTTGGNQYF. For the CDR3, the DNA is TGCGCCAGCAGCACTACTACAGGGGGCAATCAGTACTTC. Based on the CDR3 plus reference TRBV5-1 and TRBJ2-4, the full variable domain is KAGVTQTPRYLIKTRGQQVTLSCSPISGHRSVSWYQQTPGQGLQFLFEYFSETQRNKGNFPGRFSGRQFSNSRSEMNVSTLELGDSALYLCASSTTTGGNQYFGAGTRLSVL.

This chain connects TRBV5-4 to TRBJ1-3, with D possibly being TRBD1 (5 bases). Trimming left V 0 bases short and J 0 bases short, with 10 bases between. The germline gives CDR1 SGHNT, CDR2 YYREEE (reference sequence). The CDR3 totals 16 residues. CDR3 loop: CASSLVGQTSGNTIYF. DNA for the CDR3: TGTGCCAGCAGCTTGGTAGGACAAACCTCTGGAAACACCATATATTTT.

J is TRBJ1-1 and V is TRBV29-1; D remains unclear. This CDR3 region has 11 residues. Germline-derived CDR1 and CDR2 are SQVTM and ANQGSEA. Trimming cost V 6 bases and J 11 bases, with 16 bases left between them. CDR3 nucleotide sequence: TGCAGCGTGGCCCAGGAGGGAGACGCTTTCTTT. The encoded protein is CSVAQEGDAFF.

The chain has TRBV7-9 and TRBJ1-6; weak D call: TRBD1 (6 bases). Trimming cost V 5 bases and J 2 bases, with 16 bases left between them. The V gene's germline CDR1 is SEHNR and CDR2 FQNEAQ (reference sequence). The CDR3 has 17 residues. As DNA, the CDR3 is TGTGCCAGCAGCCCTGGGGAGGGGGATCCCTATAATTCACCCCTCCACTTT. It encodes CASSPGEGDPYNSPLHF.

This clone showed up just once. The CDR3 DNA reads as TGCGCCAGCAGCTTAACAGGGGGCGCGGGGTACGAGCAGTACTTC. Protein product: CASSLTGGAGYEQYF. V and J are TRBV5-1 and TRBJ2-7, with TRBD1 identical over 9 bases. The CDR3 runs 15 residues. The germline CDR1 and CDR2 sequences are SGHRS and YFSETQ. V lost 2 bases to trimming and J lost 4 bases; unmatched junction nucleotides: 7.

The chain recombines TRBV4-1 with TRBJ1-1; 7 positions match TRBD1. The CDR3 extends over 13 amino acids. CDR1 and CDR2 (germline): MGHRA, YSYEKL. Losses at the gene ends were 6 bases for V and 3 bases for J; bases not matched to a gene: 4. CDR3 DNA: TGCGCCAGCAGGATTACAGGGGACACTGAAGCTTTCTTT. Translated, it gives CASRITGDTEAFF.

The chain uses TRBV7-9 and TRBJ2-1; TRBD1 aligns across 8 bases. The CDR3 runs 19 residues. Unmatched junction bases numbered 12, after V lost 2 bases and J lost 0 bases. Germline V gives CDR1 SEHNR, CDR2 FQNEAQ (reference sequence). This chain's CDR3 is CASSLSPGQGRGSYNEQFF. The CDR3, as DNA: TGTGCCAGCAGCTTAAGCCCCGGACAGGGTCGGGGCTCCTACAATGAGCAGTTCTTC.

The rearrangement links TRBV6-6 to TRBJ2-3; possibly TRBD2 for D (5 bases). V lost 7 bases, J lost 3 bases, and 14 bases lay in between. Germline V lookup: CDR1 MNHNY, CDR2 SVGAGI (reference sequence). The CDR3 extends over 14 amino acids. Here the CDR3 DNA reads TGTGCCAGCAAGGCTAGCTTCCCTACAGATACGCAGTATTTT. Protein sequence: CASKASFPTDTQYF.

The V gene is TRBV6-1, the J gene TRBJ2-3; weak D call: TRBD2 (6 bases). V gave up 6 bases and J gave up 0 bases, with 13 bases separating them. This CDR3 region has 15 residues. The germline gives CDR1 MNHNS, CDR2 SASEGT. CDR3 region: CASSKPGLSTDTQYF. CDR3 coding DNA: TGTGCCAGCAGCAAACCGGGACTTAGCACAGATACGCAGTATTTT.

The chain has TRBV7-6 and TRBJ2-7, with D perhaps TRBD2 (7 bases). Germline lookup yields CDR1 SGHVS and CDR2 FNYEAQ. The germline V and J ends were trimmed by 5 bases and 2 bases, with 16 bases remaining between them. This CDR3 has 15 residues. CDR3 protein: CASSQGGGLTYEQYF. Written as DNA, the CDR3 is TGTGCCAGCAGCCAGGGAGGGGGGCTTACCTACGAGCAGTACTTC. The full variable domain, its missing parts supplied by reference TRBV7-6 and TRBJ2-7, is GAGVSQSPRYKVTKRGQDVALRCDPISGHVSLYWYRQALGQGPEFLTYFNYEAQQDKSGLPNDRFSAERPEGSISTLTIQRTEQRDSAMYRCASSQGGGLTYEQYFGPGTRLTVT.

The genes are TRBV2 and TRBJ1-2, with D maybe TRBD1 (6 bases). The V end was cut by 4 bases, the J end by 4 bases, with 16 bases between. Germline CDR1 SNHLY, CDR2 FYNNEI. The length of the CDR3 is 15 residues. CDR3 protein: CASSGGGPAAYGYTF. CDR3 bases: TGTGCCAGCAGTGGGGGGGGCCCTGCAGCCTATGGCTACACCTTC.